Reported below is one T cell receptor (beta chain). This entry comes from a study of blood T cell repertoires in COVID-19. Patients from Seattle were sampled longitudinally, starting during active infection. The CDR3 has 15 amino acids. Trimming cost V 7 bases and J 4 bases; bases outside gene matches: 6. Germline assignment: CDR1 ENHRY and CDR2 SYGVKD. Method: immunoSEQ multiplex PCR; TCRdb's copy keeps in-frame clones and lacks some. The sample carries about 170,000 clones, approximately 84% recorded once. Material: peripheral blood. This rearrangement joins TRBV10-3 to TRBJ2-3; 12 nucleotides line up with TRBD2. The receptor was isolated from an elderly woman with COVID-19, enrolled during active disease. The DNA of the CDR3 is TGTGCCATCAAGCGGACTAGCGGGACGGCAGATACGCAGTATTTT. It specifies CAIKRTSGTADTQYF.